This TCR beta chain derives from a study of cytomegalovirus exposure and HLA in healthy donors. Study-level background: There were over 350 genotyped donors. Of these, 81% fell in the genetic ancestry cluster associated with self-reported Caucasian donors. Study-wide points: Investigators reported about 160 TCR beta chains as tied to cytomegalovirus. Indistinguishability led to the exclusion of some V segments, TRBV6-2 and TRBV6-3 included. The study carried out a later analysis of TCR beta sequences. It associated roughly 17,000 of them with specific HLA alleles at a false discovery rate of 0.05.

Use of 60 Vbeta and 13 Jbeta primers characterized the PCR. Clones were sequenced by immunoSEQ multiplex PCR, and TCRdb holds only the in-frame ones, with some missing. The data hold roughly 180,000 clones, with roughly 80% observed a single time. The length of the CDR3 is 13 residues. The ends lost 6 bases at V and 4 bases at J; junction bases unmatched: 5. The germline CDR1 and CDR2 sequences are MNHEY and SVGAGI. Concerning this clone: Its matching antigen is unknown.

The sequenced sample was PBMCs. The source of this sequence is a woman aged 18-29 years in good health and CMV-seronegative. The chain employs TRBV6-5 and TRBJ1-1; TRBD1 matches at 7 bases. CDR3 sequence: CASSRDSPTEAFF. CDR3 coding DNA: TGTGCCAGCAGCCGGGACAGCCCCACTGAAGCTTTCTTT.